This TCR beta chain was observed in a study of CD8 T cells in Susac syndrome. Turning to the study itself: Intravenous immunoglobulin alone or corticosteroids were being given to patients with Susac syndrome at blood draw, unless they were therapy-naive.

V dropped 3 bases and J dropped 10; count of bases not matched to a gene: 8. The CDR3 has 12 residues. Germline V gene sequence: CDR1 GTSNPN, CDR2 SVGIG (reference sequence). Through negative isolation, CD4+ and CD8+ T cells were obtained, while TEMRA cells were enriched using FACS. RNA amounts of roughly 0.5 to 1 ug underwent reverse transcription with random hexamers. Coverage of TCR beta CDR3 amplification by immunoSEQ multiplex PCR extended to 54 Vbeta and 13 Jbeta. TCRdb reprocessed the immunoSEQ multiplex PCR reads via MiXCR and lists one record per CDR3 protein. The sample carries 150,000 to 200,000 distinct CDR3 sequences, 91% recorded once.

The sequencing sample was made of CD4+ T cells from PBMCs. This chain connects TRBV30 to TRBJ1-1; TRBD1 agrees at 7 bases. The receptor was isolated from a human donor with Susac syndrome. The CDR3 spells CAWSADRDGAFF. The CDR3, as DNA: TGTGCCTGGAGCGCCGACAGGGACGGAGCTTTCTTT. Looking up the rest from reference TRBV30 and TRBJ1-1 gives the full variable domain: SQTIHQWPATLVQPVGSPLSLECTVEGTSNPNLYWYRQAAGRGLQLLFYSVGIGQISSEVPQNLSASRPQDRQFILSSKKLLLSDSGFYLCAWSADRDGAFFGQGTRLTVV.